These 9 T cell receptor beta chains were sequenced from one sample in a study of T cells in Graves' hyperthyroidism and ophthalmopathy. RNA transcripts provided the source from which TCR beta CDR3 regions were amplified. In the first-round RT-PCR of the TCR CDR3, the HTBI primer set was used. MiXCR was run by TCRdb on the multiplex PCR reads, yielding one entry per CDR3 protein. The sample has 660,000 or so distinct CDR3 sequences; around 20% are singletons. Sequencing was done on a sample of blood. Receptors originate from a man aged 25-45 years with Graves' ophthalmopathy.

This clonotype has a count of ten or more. This CDR3 reads CASSSREGYAEAFF. For the CDR3, the DNA is TGTGCCAGCAGTAGCCGGGAAGGCTACGCTGAAGCTTTCTTT. The chain uses TRBV27 and TRBJ1-1; no clear D gene. CDR1 is MNHEY, CDR2 SMNVEV, per germline (reference sequence). Trimming removed 5 bases from V and 6 bases from J, with 16 bases in between. There are 14 residues in the CDR3.

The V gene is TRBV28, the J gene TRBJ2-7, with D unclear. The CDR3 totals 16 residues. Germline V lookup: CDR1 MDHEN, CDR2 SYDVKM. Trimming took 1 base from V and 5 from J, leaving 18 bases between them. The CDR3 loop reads CASSLFHVVVVHEQYF. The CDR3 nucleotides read TGTGCCAGCAGTTTATTCCACGTGGTGGTAGTACACGAGCAGTACTTC.

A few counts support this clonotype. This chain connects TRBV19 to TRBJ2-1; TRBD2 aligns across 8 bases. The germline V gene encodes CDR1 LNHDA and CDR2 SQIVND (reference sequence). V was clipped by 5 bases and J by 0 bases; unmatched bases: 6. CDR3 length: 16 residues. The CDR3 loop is CASSPSGSSSYNEQFF. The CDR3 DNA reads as TGTGCCAGTAGTCCTAGCGGGTCTAGCTCCTACAATGAGCAGTTCTTC.

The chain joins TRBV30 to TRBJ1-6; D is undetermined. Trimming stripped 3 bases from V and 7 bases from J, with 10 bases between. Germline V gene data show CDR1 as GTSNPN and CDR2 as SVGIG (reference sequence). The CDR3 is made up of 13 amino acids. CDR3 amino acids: CAWRQTGNSPLHF. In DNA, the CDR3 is TGTGCCTGGAGGCAAACTGGAAATTCACCCCTCCACTTT. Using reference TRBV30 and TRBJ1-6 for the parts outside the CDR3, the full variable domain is SQTIHQWPATLVQPVGSPLSLECTVEGTSNPNLYWYRQAAGRGLQLLFYSVGIGQISSEVPQNLSASRPQDRQFILSSKKLLLSDSGFYLCAWRQTGNSPLHFGNGTRLTVT.

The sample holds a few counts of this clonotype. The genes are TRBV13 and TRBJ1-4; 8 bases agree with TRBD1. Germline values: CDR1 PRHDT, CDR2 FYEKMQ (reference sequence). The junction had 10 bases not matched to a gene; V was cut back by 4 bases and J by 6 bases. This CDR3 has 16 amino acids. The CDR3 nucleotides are TGTGCCAGCAGCTCCGCAGGGGGACAGGCTGATGAAAAACTGTTTTTT. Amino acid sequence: CASSSAGGQADEKLFF.

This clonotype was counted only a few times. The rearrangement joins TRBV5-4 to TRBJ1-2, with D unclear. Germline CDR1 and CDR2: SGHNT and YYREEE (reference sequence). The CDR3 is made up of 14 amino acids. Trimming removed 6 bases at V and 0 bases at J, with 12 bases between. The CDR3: CASTRPGTNYGYTF. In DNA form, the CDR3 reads TGTGCCAGCACCAGACCCGGGACTAACTATGGCTACACCTTC.

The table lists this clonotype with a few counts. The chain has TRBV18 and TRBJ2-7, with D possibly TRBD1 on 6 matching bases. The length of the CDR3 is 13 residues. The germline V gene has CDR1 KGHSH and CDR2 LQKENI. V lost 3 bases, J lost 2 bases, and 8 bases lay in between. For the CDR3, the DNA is TGTGCCAGCTCACCGGACAGCCCCTACGAGCAGTACTTC. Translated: CASSPDSPYEQYF.

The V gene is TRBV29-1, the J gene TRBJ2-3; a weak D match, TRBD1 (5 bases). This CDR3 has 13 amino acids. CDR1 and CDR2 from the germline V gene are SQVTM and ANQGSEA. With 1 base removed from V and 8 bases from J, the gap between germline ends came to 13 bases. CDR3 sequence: CSVEVSAGITQYF. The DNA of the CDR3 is TGCAGCGTTGAAGTTTCGGCAGGGATTACGCAGTATTTT.

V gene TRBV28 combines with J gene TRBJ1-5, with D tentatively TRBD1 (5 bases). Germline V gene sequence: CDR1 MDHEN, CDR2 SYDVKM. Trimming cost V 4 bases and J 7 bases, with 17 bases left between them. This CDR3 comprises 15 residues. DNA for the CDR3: TGTGCCAGCAGTTCCGAGGGGAGGGTTGGGCAGCCCCAGCATTTT. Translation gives CASSSEGRVGQPQHF.